The clone carrying this T cell receptor (beta chain) was seen only a few times. What it recognizes is unknown. The data were taken from a study of T-cell reconstitution after alpha-beta-depleted transplantation in children. Study-level points and caveats: Surviving recipient T cells and thymic progenitors underlay high day-60 TCRbeta diversity in some patients. Newly produced T cells mostly accounted for T-cell counts and diversity one year post-transplant. Expanded clones from the graft, numbering several hundred, reportedly supplied alpha-beta T cells about two months after transplant.

TCRbeta library preparation incorporated unique molecular identifiers. In TCRdb, the PCR reads were re-called with MiXCR into one record per CDR3 protein. Of about 980,000 distinct CDR3 sequences in the sample, around 30% are singletons; the top ten hold under 30%. V lost 6 bases and J 2 bases, leaving 14 bases between the germline ends. In germline, CDR1 is MNHEY, CDR2 SMNVEV (reference sequence). The CDR3 runs to 14 residues. The sequences come from PBMCs, mostly from graft donor cells, collected 360 days after TCRalphabeta/CD19-depleted stem cell transplant. The source of this sequence is a boy in the first two years of life who had a stem cell transplant for SCID, so the T cells may come from the graft donor. The chain has TRBV27 and TRBJ2-7; D possibly matches TRBD1 or TRBD2 (6 bases each). CDR3 loop: CASSYGGPPYEQYF. DNA of the CDR3: TGTGCCAGCAGCTACGGGGGCCCACCCTACGAGCAGTACTTC.